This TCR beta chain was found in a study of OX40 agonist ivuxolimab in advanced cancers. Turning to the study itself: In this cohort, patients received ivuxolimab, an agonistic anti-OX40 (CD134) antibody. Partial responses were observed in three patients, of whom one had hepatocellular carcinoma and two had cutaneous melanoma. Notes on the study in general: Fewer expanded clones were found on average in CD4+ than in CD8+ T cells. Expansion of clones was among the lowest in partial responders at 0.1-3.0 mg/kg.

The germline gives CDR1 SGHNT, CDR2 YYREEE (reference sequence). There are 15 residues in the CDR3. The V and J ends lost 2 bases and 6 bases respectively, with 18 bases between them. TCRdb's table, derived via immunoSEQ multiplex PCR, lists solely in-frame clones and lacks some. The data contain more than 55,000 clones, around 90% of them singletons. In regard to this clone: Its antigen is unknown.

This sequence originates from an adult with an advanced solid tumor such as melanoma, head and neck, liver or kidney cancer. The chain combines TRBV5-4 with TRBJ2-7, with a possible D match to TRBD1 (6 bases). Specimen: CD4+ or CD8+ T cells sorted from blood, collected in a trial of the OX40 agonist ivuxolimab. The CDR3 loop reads CASSLFETGFSEQYF. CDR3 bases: TGTGCCAGCAGCTTATTTGAGACAGGTTTTTCCGAGCAGTACTTC.